One sample yielded the 32 T cell receptor beta chains listed below, sequenced in a study of blood T cells in healthy people across ages. It was with a sample-barcoded 5' primer and a J-beta primer mix that a second PCR of about 6 to 12 cycles was run. TCRdb reanalysed the 5' RACE reads using MiXCR and keeps one entry per CDR3 protein. The table records 1.5 million to 2 million distinct CDR3 sequences, approximately 28% of them present only once. Sample: blood. Receptor source: a woman younger than 45 in good health.

The table lists this clonotype with a few counts. The J gene is TRBJ2-2, the V gene TRBV28; no clear D. Germline CDR1 reads MDHEN; CDR2 reads SYDVKM. Deletions cut 7 bases from V and 1 base from J, with 19 bases between. The CDR3 is made up of 17 amino acids. CDR3 sequence: CASIPPSGQVNTGELFF. In nucleotides, the CDR3 is TGTGCCAGCATTCCTCCCTCCGGGCAGGTGAACACCGGGGAGCTGTTTTTT.

On this clonotype itself: A much larger clonotype is one base distant, so this may be a read error. This chain uses TRBV6-6 with TRBJ1-2, with D possibly being TRBD1 (5 bases). CDR3 length equals 17 residues. Looked up from germline, CDR1 is MNHNY and CDR2 is SVGAGI (reference sequence). V lost 0 bases and J lost 0, with 14 bases in between. The DNA of the CDR3 is TGTGCCAGCAGTTACTCGACGGACACCTTAGCTAACTATGGCTACACCTTC. Protein sequence: CASSYSTDTLANYGYTF.

The rearrangement links TRBV9 to TRBJ2-7; 10 bases fit TRBD2. V lost 3 bases, J lost 4 bases, and 7 bases stayed unmatched. Germline CDR1 and CDR2: SGDLS and YYNGEE. The CDR3 has 15 residues. The CDR3 sequence: CASSAGTSEWYEQYF. DNA for the CDR3: TGTGCCAGCAGCGCCGGGACTAGCGAGTGGTACGAGCAGTACTTC.

This chain joins TRBV19 and TRBJ2-4, with a weak D call TRBD2 (5 bases). The end of the DNA fits TRBJ2-7 better, so the J call may be wrong. Germline-derived CDR1 and CDR2 are LNHDA and SQIVND (reference sequence). CDR3 size: 13 residues. CDR3 coding DNA: TGTGCCACCGCCTGGGGAAGCGGCTACGAGCAGTACTTC. It specifies CATAWGSGYEQYF.

This clonotype has a handful of counts. The chain joins TRBV12-3 or TRBV12-4 to TRBJ2-5; 15 nucleotides match TRBD2. The assigned J gene may be wrong: the sequence end matches TRBJ2-7 better. The CDR3 is made up of 15 amino acids. The DNA for the CDR3 is TGTGCCAGCAGCTGGACTAGCGGGAGGGCCGGCGAGCAGTACTTC. Translating it yields CASSWTSGRAGEQYF.

There are many counts of this clonotype. The V and J genes are TRBV7-2 and TRBJ2-5; 8 bases line up with TRBD1. The CDR3 loop spans 14 amino acids. Germline CDR1 reads SGHTA; CDR2 reads FQGNSA. Trimming took 3 bases from V and 4 from J; bases not matched to a gene: 4. The CDR3 region is CASSFNGQGETQYF. The CDR3 DNA reads TGTGCCAGCAGCTTCAATGGACAGGGAGAGACCCAGTACTTC.

The table lists this clonotype with a few counts. It may be a read error: a sequence one base away is much more abundant. V and J are TRBV6-2 or TRBV6-3 and TRBJ2-5; tentative D call: TRBD2 (5 bases). The length of the CDR3 is 16 residues. CDR1 and CDR2 from the germline V gene are MNHEY and SVGEGT. V shed 2 bases and J shed 4 bases, with 17 bases lying between them. The DNA of the CDR3 is TGTGCCAGCAGTTACCTGTCGGGTAGCGAGGGAGAGACCCAGTACTTC. Translated, it gives CASSYLSGSEGETQYF.

As regards this clonotype: One end of the junction fails to match germline, which may point to a read error. This chain links TRBV24-1 with TRBJ1-1; D gene uncertain. CDR3 size: 14 residues. Per germline, CDR1 KGHDR and CDR2 SFDVKD. DNA for the CDR3: TGTTCCACCTCGAAGGACGCCCCGCAACCCGAAGCTTTCTTT. Its protein is CSTSKDAPQPEAFF.

The rearrangement links TRBV6-5 to TRBJ1-1, with D unresolved. The CDR3 totals 15 residues. From germline, CDR1 is MNHEY and CDR2 SVGAGI. V shed 0 bases and J shed 0 bases, with 8 bases lying between them. CDR3 loop: CASSYSSGMNTEAFF. CDR3 DNA: TGTGCCAGCAGTTACTCGTCGGGCATGAACACTGAAGCTTTCTTT.

This clonotype showed up just a few times. The chain combines TRBV7-2 with TRBJ2-1; D not resolved. Germline V gene data show CDR1 as SGHTA and CDR2 as FQGNSA. CDR3 size: 13 residues. Trimming removed 1 base at V and 9 bases at J, with 10 bases between. DNA for the CDR3: TGTGCCAGCAGCTTAGGTTGGTCAGGTGAGCAGTTCTTC. Amino acid sequence: CASSLGWSGEQFF.

A word on this clonotype: One end of the junction is discordant with germline, which a read error may explain. The chain employs TRBV9 and TRBJ2-3; 8 bases are a match to TRBD2. This CDR3 is 13 amino acids long. Germline CDR1 SGDLS, CDR2 YYNGEE. DNA for the CDR3: TGTGCCGGCAGTACACTAGCGGCAGATACGCAGTATTTT. This codes for CAGSTLAADTQYF.

This clonotype was found once. This rearrangement joins TRBV18 to TRBJ2-5, with 10 bases that match TRBD1. The junction had 2 bases not matched to a gene; V was cut back by 3 bases and J by 1 base. The CDR3 spans 15 residues. From germline, CDR1 is KGHSH and CDR2 LQKENI. The CDR3 DNA follows: TGTGCCAGCTCACCGACAGGGGGCGGCCAAGAGACCCAGTACTTC. Its translation: CASSPTGGGQETQYF.

The V and J genes are TRBV9 and TRBJ2-3, with TRBD2 matching over 8 bases. The CDR3 consists of 14 residues. Trimming at V came to 0 bases and at J to 6 bases, leaving 3 bases not matched to a gene. Germline values: CDR1 SGDLS, CDR2 YYNGEE. The CDR3 region is CASSVDREGDTQYF. Written as DNA, the CDR3 is TGTGCCAGCAGCGTAGATCGGGAGGGGGATACGCAGTATTTT.

This chain connects TRBV20-1 to TRBJ2-7, with 8 bases lining up with TRBD1. V shed 0 bases, J shed 6 bases, and the junction held 10 bases outside the gene matches. This CDR3 spans 15 amino acids. Germline lookup yields CDR1 DFQATT and CDR2 SNEGSKA (reference sequence). The CDR3 nucleotides are TGCAGTGCTAGAGATCCCCAGACAGGGGTGGGCGAGCAGTACTTC. It specifies CSARDPQTGVGEQYF.

V gene TRBV7-9 combines with J gene TRBJ2-1, with unresolved D. V dropped 2 bases and J dropped 9 bases, with 14 bases sitting between them. This CDR3 region has 14 residues. Germline V gene lookup returns CDR1 SEHNR and CDR2 FQNEAQ (reference sequence). CDR3 sequence: CASSLLGVIGEQFF. The CDR3 DNA follows: TGTGCCAGCAGCTTATTGGGCGTGATCGGTGAGCAGTTCTTC.

This clonotype has a handful of counts. This chain links TRBV20-1 with TRBJ2-7; 12 bases map to TRBD1. The CDR3 totals 15 residues. CDR1 DFQATT and CDR2 SNEGSKA come from the germline V gene (reference sequence). Trimming removed 4 bases from V and 6 bases from J; junction bases left unmatched: 10. CDR3 in amino acids: CSANIAGTGGSEQYF. CDR3 DNA sequence: TGCAGTGCTAATATTGCCGGGACAGGGGGCAGCGAGCAGTACTTC.

This clonotype appeared many times. The chain couples TRBV5-1 to TRBJ1-2; D perhaps matches TRBD1 (5 bases). The CDR3 consists of 15 residues. V lost 4 bases and J lost 5, with 18 bases in between. Per germline, CDR1 SGHRS and CDR2 YFSETQ. CDR3 residues: CASSIQQDLRYGYTF. CDR3 nucleotide sequence: TGCGCCAGCAGCATCCAACAGGATTTGAGATATGGCTACACCTTC.

This clonotype was picked up many times. The chain joins TRBV10-3 to TRBJ2-7; perhaps TRBD1 as D (5 bases). CDR1 and CDR2 from the germline V gene are ENHRY and SYGVKD. The CDR3 totals 13 residues. V was pared by 0 bases and J by 6 bases, with 9 bases between. The CDR3 region has the DNA TGTGCCATCAGTGAGTCCAGGGATTCCGAGCAGTACTTC. The encoded protein is CAISESRDSEQYF.

This clonotype has ten or more counts. This chain links TRBV7-2 with TRBJ2-5; no reliable D call. Germline CDR1 reads SGHTA; CDR2 reads FQGNSA. The CDR3 contains 14 residues. Deletions cut 1 base from V and 2 bases from J, with 8 bases between. CDR3 DNA sequence: TGTGCCAGCAGCTTAGGGGGAACTCAAGAGACCCAGTACTTC. It specifies CASSLGGTQETQYF.

The genes are TRBV15 and TRBJ2-1; 10 bases match TRBD2. The CDR3 has 15 amino acids. The germline CDR1 and CDR2 sequences are LNHNV and YYDKDF (reference sequence). V lost 0 bases, J lost 8 bases, and 4 bases stayed unmatched. The CDR3 sequence is CATSRDRLAGDEQFF. In nucleotides, the CDR3 is TGTGCCACCAGCAGAGATCGGCTAGCGGGGGATGAGCAGTTCTTC.

This clonotype was recorded a few times. The CDR3 spells CSVAKPTNEKLFF. CDR3 coding DNA: TGCAGCGTTGCAAAACCAACTAATGAAAAACTGTTTTTT. The chain joins TRBV29-1 to TRBJ1-4; no clear D. CDR3 length: 13 residues. V shed 4 bases and J shed 0 bases, with 6 bases lying between them. Looked up from germline, CDR1 is SQVTM and CDR2 is ANQGSEA.

This rearrangement joins TRBV20-1 to TRBJ1-2, with D unclear. This CDR3 comprises 12 residues. Germline V lookup: CDR1 DFQATT, CDR2 SNEGSKA (reference sequence). The V and J ends lost 2 bases and 6 bases respectively, with 10 bases between them. CDR3 in amino acids: CSARREFHGYTF. The CDR3, as DNA: TGCAGTGCTAGAAGGGAATTCCATGGCTACACCTTC.

This clonotype has a count of ten or more. The chain recombines TRBV4-3 with TRBJ2-1; TRBD2 is a possible D gene (6 bases). This CDR3 region has 12 residues. CDR1 and CDR2 from the germline V gene are LGHNA and YSLEER. Between the trimmed V and J ends, which lost 0 bases and 13 bases, there was a span of 10 bases. CDR3 bases: TGCGCCAGCAGCCAAGAAGCGGGTACCCAGTTCTTC. Translation: CASSQEAGTQFF.

This clonotype has a handful of counts. One end of the junction does not line up with germline, which may come from a read error. The gene calls are TRBV7-9 and TRBJ1-4, with a weak D call TRBD1 (5 bases). Per the germline V gene, CDR1 is SEHNR and CDR2 is FQNEAQ (reference sequence). The CDR3 sequence is 15 residues long. The CDR3 sequence: CASSLASRVGEELFF. The CDR3 region has the DNA TGTGCCAGCAGCTTAGCGAGCAGGGTCGGTGAAGAACTGTTTTTT. The full variable domain, its missing parts supplied by reference TRBV7-9 and TRBJ1-4, is DTGVSQNPRHKITKRGQNVTFRCDPISEHNRLYWYRQTLGQGPEFLTYFQNEAQLEKSRLLSDRFSAERPKGSFSTLEIQRTEQGDSAMYLCASSLASRVGEELFFGSGTQLSVL.

This clonotype was picked up a small number of times. The rearrangement joins TRBV9 to TRBJ1-2, with D possibly TRBD1 on 5 matching bases. This CDR3 has 15 amino acids. Germline CDR1 SGDLS, CDR2 YYNGEE. The V gene lost 3 bases and the J gene lost 7 bases, with 19 bases spanning the gap. The CDR3 loop reads CASSAREGSMGGYTF. The CDR3 DNA follows: TGTGCCAGCAGCGCTCGGGAGGGGTCGATGGGTGGCTACACCTTC.

The chain carries TRBV4-1 and TRBJ2-5; D gene ambiguous. V gave up 1 base and J gave up 5 bases, with 8 bases separating them. Looked up from germline, CDR1 is MGHRA and CDR2 is YSYEKL. The CDR3 is made up of 13 amino acids. The CDR3 protein is CASSQVITETQYF. In nucleotides, the CDR3 is TGCGCCAGCAGCCAAGTAATAACGGAGACCCAGTACTTC.

This clonotype was detected a few times. The chain recombines TRBV20-1 with TRBJ2-1, with D possibly being TRBD2 (5 bases). The CDR3 covers 18 residues. Germline CDR1 reads DFQATT; CDR2 reads SNEGSKA (reference sequence). The V gene lost 1 base and the J gene lost 0 bases, with 19 bases spanning the gap. The CDR3 reads CSARVVDRRASSYNEQFF. The CDR3, as DNA: TGCAGTGCTAGAGTGGTGGATAGGCGGGCCAGCTCCTACAATGAGCAGTTCTTC.

This clonotype was detected only a few times. The J gene is TRBJ2-5, the V gene TRBV28; D uncertain. This CDR3 is 15 amino acids long. Trimming cost V 2 bases and J 9 bases, with 19 bases left between them. The germline gives CDR1 MDHEN, CDR2 SYDVKM. The CDR3 region has the DNA TGTGCCAGCAGTTTAGGGAACAAGCCCCCCCGGGCCCAGTACTTC. It specifies CASSLGNKPPRAQYF.

This clonotype has just one count. J is TRBJ2-1 and V is TRBV12-3 or TRBV12-4; 7 bases map to TRBD2. This CDR3 is built from 18 residues. The V segment lost 8 bases and the J segment 9 bases; nucleotides outside the gene matches: 25. The CDR3 sequence is CASGPQDASAGRESEQFF. CDR3 nucleotide sequence: TGTGCCAGCGGCCCTCAAGACGCGTCGGCAGGGCGGGAGAGTGAGCAGTTCTTC.

At least ten counts were recorded for this clonotype. This chain uses TRBV5-1 with TRBJ2-5; D could derive from TRBD1 or TRBD2 (5 bases each). This CDR3 comprises 11 residues. The V end was cut by 7 bases, the J end by 4 bases, with 8 bases between. CDR1 is SGHRS and CDR2 is YFSETQ in the germline V gene. This CDR3 reads CASGDGETQYF. CDR3 in DNA: TGCGCCAGCGGGGACGGAGAGACCCAGTACTTC.

J is TRBJ1-2 and V is TRBV5-1, with a weak D call TRBD1 (5 bases). Germline assignment: CDR1 SGHRS and CDR2 YFSETQ. Trimming took 0 bases from V and 6 from J, leaving 24 bases between them. There are 18 residues in the CDR3. In nucleotides, the CDR3 is TGCGCCAGCAGCTTGGCTAGTATTCCCCTCAGCGACAGCGATGGCTACACCTTC. Encoded protein: CASSLASIPLSDSDGYTF.

DNA for the CDR3: TGTGCCAGCAGCCCGCAGCGGGGGGGATATGAGCAGTTCTTC. Its translation is CASSPQRGGYEQFF. The chain employs TRBV3-1 and TRBJ2-1, with TRBD2 matching over 10 bases. V lost 4 bases and J lost 8; bases outside the gene matches: 5. The CDR3 is 14 residues long. Germline CDR1 reads LGHDT; CDR2 reads YNNKEL (reference sequence).